This TCR beta chain was captured in a study of radiotherapy plus CTLA-4 blockade in lung cancer. Study as a whole: Objective response was observed in roughly a sixth of patients, and disease control in approximately 33%. General study points: In blood, tumor-derived TCR clones expanded after radiotherapy plus ipilimumab. Reports identified early blood T cell clone dynamics, with interferon-beta, as the best response predictor.

Details on this clone: Its matching antigen is unknown.

Using immunoSEQ multiplex PCR, the repertoire was profiled, and TCRdb retains in-frame clones only, with some absent. In the table there are 77,000 or so clones, roughly four fifths of which are singletons. It was focal radiation plus CTLA-4 blockade with ipilimumab that patients with chemo-refractory metastatic non-small-cell lung cancer received. This clonotype was sampled from a human donor with non-small cell lung cancer whose response to radiotherapy plus ipilimumab could not be evaluated. This material consisted of peripheral blood, taken from a patient treated with radiotherapy plus ipilimumab.

The CDR3 reads CASMGLAQPKQETQYF. The DNA for the CDR3 is TGTGCCAGCATGGGACTAGCCCAACCAAAGCAAGAGACCCAGTACTTC. V and J are TRBV28 and TRBJ2-5, with TRBD2 matching 9 bases. CDR3 length: 16 residues. J was trimmed by 2 bases and V by 7 bases; bases with no gene match: 11. The germline CDR1 and CDR2 sequences are MDHEN and SYDVKM.